This T cell receptor (beta chain) was profiled in a study of PD-L1 blockade in urothelial cancer. The wider study: About 90% of the 29 patients were males with bladder-origin urothelial cancer. Anywhere from 0 to 3 prior chemotherapy regimens had been received by patients.

Method: immunoSEQ multiplex PCR; TCRdb's copy keeps in-frame clones and lacks some. Of roughly 30,000 clones in the sample, 70% to 90% were seen once. The CDR3 consists of 15 residues. V lost 6 bases and J lost 3, with 15 bases in between. Germline CDR1 reads MNHEY; CDR2 reads SVGAGI. This receptor was identified in a man in his fifties or sixties with urothelial cancer. The sequencing here drew on PBMCs, taken around atezolizumab (anti-PD-L1) treatment. V usage is TRBV6-5 and J usage is TRBJ1-5, with TRBD1 as a possible D gene (5 bases). In nucleotides, the CDR3 is TGTGCCAGCAGCCCCACAGGTGGTGTCAATCAGCCCCAGCATTTT. Its translation is CASSPTGGVNQPQHF.